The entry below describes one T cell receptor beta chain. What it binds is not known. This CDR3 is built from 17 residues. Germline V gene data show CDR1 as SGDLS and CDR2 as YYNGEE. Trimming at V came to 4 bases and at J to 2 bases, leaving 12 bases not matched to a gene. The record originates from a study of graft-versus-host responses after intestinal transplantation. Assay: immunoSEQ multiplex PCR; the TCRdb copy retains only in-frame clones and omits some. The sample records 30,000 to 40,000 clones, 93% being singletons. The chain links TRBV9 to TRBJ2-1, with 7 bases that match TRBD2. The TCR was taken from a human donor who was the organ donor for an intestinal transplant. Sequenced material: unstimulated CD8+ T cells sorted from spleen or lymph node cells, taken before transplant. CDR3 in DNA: TGTGCCAGCAGCCACAATTCCGGCGGGAGCACCTACAATGAGCAGTTCTTC. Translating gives CASSHNSGGSTYNEQFF. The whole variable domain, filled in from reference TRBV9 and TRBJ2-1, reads DSGVTQTPKHLITATGQRVTLRCSPRSGDLSVYWYQQSLDQGLQFLIQYYNGEERAKGNILERFSAQQFPDLHSELNLSSLELGDSALYFCASSHNSGGSTYNEQFFGPGTRLTVL.